This entry describes one TCR beta chain. This sample is drawn from a study of blood T cell repertoires in COVID-19. Study summary: Acute and convalescent COVID-19 samples came from the United States, Italy and Spain. T cells, B-cell-depleted T cells, or PBMCs provided the cDNA or gDNA that served as material.

Germline assignment: CDR1 MRHNA and CDR2 SNTAGT. This CDR3 comprises 12 residues. V was trimmed by 3 bases and J by 7 bases, leaving 9 bases between them. In the original analysis: Estimates of nucleated cell counts were drawn from the amplification of reference gene primers. The method was immunoSEQ multiplex PCR; TCRdb's version includes in-frame clones alone and lacks a portion of them. The V and J calls and clone size were taken over from that table, and D and trimming were inferred from the DNA. In the table there are about 100,000 clones, 70% to 80% of which are singletons. Sequencing was carried out using peripheral blood. The receptor comes from a woman between 65 and 79 years old with acute or convalescent COVID-19. V usage is TRBV6-4 and J usage is TRBJ1-2; D is ambiguous. CDR3 sequence (DNA): TGTGCCAGCAGTGATCTCAACGGTGGCTACACCTTC. Translated, it gives CASSDLNGGYTF.